This TCR beta chain was documented in a study of memory CD4+ T cells and cytomegalovirus serostatus. The table came from immunoSEQ multiplex PCR; TCRdb's copy has only in-frame clones and leaves some out. The sample lists about 62,000 clones; about 78% were seen once. This clone was recorded only once. The sort gate was single viable CD3+CD4+CD8-CD45RO+ cells for memory CD4+ T cells. Positive selection with CD4 microbeads enriched total CD4+ T cells. The length of the CDR3 is 13 residues. Germline CDR1 reads SGHKS; CDR2 reads YYEKEE (reference sequence). V was pared by 4 bases and J by 3 bases, with 10 bases between.

The sample comprised memory CD4+ T cells from blood. This sequence was found in an adult in good health and CMV-seropositive. J is TRBJ1-1 and V is TRBV5-5; D uncertain. The CDR3 region has the DNA TGTGCCAGCAGCCCCCTGATTGACACTGAAGCTTTCTTT. Protein sequence: CASSPLIDTEAFF. Looking up the rest from reference TRBV5-5 and TRBJ1-1 gives the full variable domain: DAGVTQSPTHLIKTRGQQVTLRCSPISGHKSVSWYQQVLGQGPQFIFQYYEKEERGRGNFPDRFSARQFPNYSSELNVNALLLGDSALYLCASSPLIDTEAFFGQGTRLTVV.